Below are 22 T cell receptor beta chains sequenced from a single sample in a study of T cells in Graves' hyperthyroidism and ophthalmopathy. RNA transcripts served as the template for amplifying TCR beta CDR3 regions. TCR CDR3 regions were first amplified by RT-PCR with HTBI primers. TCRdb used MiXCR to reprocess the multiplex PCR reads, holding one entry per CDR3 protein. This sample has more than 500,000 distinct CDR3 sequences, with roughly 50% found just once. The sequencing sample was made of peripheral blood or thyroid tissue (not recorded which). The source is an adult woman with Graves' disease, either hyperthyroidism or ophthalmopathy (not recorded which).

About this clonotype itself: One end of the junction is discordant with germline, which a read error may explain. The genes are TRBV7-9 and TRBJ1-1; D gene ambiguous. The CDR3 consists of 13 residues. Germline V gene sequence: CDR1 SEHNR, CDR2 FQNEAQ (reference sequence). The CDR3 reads CASSLAQPGEAFF. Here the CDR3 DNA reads TGTGCCAGCAGCCTAGCTCAACCTGGTGAAGCTTTCTTT.

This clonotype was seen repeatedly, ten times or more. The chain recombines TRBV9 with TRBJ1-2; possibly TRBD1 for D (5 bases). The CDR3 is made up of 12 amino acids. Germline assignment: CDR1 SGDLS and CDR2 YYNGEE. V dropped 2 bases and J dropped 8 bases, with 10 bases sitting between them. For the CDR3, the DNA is TGTGCCAGCAGCGTTGACAGTTTAGGCTACACCTTC. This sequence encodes CASSVDSLGYTF. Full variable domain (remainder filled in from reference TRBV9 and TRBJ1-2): DSGVTQTPKHLITATGQRVTLRCSPRSGDLSVYWYQQSLDQGLQFLIQYYNGEERAKGNILERFSAQQFPDLHSELNLSSLELGDSALYFCASSVDSLGYTFGSGTRLTVV.

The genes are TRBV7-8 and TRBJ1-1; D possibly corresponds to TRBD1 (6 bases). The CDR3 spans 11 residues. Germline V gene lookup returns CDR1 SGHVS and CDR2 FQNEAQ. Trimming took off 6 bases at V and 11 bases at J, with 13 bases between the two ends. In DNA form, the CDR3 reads TGTGCCAGCAGTATGGGGGCTTTGGCTTTCTTT. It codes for CASSMGALAFF.

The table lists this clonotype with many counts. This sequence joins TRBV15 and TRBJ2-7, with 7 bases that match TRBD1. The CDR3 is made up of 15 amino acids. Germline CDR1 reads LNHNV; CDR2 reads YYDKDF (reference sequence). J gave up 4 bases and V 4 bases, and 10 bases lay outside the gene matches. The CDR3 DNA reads TGTGCCACCAGCAAATCCCGGGACAGATGGTACGAGCAGTACTTC. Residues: CATSKSRDRWYEQYF.

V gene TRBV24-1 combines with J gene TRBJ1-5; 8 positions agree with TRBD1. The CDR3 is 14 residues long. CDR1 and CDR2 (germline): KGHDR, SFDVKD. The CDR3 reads CARDPGQVNQPQHF. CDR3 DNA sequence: TGTGCTAGAGACCCGGGACAGGTCAATCAGCCCCAGCATTTT.

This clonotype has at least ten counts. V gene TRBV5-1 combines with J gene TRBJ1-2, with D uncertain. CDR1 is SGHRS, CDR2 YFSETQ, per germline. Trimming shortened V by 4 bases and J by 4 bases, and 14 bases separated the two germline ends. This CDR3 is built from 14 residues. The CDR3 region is CASSLNFRSYGYTF. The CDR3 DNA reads TGCGCCAGCAGCCTCAATTTCAGGAGCTATGGCTACACCTTC.

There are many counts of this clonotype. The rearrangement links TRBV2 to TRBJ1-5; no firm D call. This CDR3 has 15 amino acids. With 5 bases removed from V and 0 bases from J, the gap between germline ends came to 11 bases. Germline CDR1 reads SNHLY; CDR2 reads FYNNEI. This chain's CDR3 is CASSRFPNSNQPQHF. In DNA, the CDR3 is TGTGCCAGCAGTCGGTTTCCCAATAGCAATCAGCCCCAGCATTTT.

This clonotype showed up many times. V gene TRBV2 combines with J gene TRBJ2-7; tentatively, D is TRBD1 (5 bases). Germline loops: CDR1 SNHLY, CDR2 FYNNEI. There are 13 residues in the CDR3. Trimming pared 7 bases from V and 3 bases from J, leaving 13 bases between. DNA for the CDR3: TGTGCCAGCACGCCCGACAGCTACTACGAGCAGTACTTC. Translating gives CASTPDSYYEQYF.

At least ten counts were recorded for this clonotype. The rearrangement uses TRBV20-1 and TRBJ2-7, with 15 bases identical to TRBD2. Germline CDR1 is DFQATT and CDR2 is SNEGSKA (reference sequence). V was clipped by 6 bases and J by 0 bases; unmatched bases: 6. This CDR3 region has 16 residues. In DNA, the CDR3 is TGCAGTGCCGGGACTAGCGGGAGGAAGAGCTCCTACGAGCAGTACTTC. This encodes CSAGTSGRKSSYEQYF.

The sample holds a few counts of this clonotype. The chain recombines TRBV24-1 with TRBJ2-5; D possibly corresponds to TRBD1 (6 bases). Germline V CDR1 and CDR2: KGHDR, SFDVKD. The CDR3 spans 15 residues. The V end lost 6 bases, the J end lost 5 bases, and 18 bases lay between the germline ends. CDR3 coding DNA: TGTGCCACCAGTTCCCCGGTTGGGGGCCGGGAGACCCAGTACTTC. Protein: CATSSPVGGRETQYF.

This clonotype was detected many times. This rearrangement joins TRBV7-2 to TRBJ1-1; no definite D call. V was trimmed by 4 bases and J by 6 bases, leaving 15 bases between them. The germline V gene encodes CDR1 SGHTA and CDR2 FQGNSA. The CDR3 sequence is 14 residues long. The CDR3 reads CASSSNPILAEAFF. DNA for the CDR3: TGTGCCAGCAGCTCAAACCCCATCCTCGCTGAAGCTTTCTTT.

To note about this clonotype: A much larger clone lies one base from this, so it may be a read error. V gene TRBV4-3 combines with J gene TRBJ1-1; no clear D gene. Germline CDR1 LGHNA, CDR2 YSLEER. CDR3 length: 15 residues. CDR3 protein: CASGQEGLGLEEAFF. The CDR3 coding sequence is TGCGCCAGCGGCCAAGAAGGATTGGGTTTGGAGGAAGCTTTCTTT.

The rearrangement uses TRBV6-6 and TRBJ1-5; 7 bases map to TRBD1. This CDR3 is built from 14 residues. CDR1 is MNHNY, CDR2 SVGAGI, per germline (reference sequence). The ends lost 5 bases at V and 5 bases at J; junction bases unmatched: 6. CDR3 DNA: TGTGCCAGCAGTCACGACAGGGCTCATCAGCCCCAGCATTTT. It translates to CASSHDRAHQPQHF.

CDR3 loop: CATSSPGIHQPQHF. Written as DNA, the CDR3 is TGTGCCACCAGCAGTCCAGGGATCCATCAGCCCCAGCATTTT. This chain links TRBV15 with TRBJ1-5; D may be TRBD1 (5 bases). The V gene lost 3 bases and the J gene lost 5 bases, with 11 bases spanning the gap. Germline-derived CDR1 and CDR2 are LNHNV and YYDKDF (reference sequence). This CDR3 spans 14 amino acids.

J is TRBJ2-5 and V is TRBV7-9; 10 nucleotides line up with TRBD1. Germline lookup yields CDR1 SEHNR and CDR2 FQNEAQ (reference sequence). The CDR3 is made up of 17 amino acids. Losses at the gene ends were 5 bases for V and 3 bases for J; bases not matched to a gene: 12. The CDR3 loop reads CASSPSNDGTGEETQYF. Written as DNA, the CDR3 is TGTGCCAGCAGCCCTTCGAATGACGGGACAGGGGAAGAGACCCAGTACTTC.

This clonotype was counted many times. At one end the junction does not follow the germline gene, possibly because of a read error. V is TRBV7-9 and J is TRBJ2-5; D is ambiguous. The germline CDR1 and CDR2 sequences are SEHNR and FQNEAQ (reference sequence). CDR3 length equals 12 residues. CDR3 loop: CASSLGPGRSNF. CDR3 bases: TGTGCCAGCAGCCTGGGCCCTGGGCGATCGAACTTC.

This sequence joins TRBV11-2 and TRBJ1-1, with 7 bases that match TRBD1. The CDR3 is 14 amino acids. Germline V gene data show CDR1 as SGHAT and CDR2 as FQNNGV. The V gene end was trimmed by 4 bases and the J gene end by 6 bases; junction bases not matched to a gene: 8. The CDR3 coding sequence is TGTGCCAGCAGCTACGAACGACAGGGTGCTGAAGCTTTCTTT. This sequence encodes CASSYERQGAEAFF. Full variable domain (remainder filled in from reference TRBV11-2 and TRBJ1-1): EAGVAQSPRYKIIEKRQSVAFWCNPISGHATLYWYQQILGQGPKLLIQFQNNGVVDDSQLPKDRFSAERLKGVDSTLKIQPAKLEDSAVYLCASSYERQGAEAFFGQGTRLTVV.

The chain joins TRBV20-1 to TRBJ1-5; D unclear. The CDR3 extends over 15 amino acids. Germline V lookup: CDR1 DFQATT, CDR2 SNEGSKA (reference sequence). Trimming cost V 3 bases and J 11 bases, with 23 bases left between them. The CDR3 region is CSASLENLRLGTQHF. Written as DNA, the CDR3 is TGCAGTGCTAGCTTGGAGAACCTGAGGCTAGGGACCCAGCATTTT.

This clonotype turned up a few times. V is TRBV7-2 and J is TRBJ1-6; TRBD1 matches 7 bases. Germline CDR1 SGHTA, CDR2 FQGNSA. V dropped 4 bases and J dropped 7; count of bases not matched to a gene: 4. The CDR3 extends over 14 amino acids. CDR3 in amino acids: CASSSGTENSPLHF. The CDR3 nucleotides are TGTGCCAGCAGCTCCGGGACAGAAAATTCACCCCTCCACTTT.

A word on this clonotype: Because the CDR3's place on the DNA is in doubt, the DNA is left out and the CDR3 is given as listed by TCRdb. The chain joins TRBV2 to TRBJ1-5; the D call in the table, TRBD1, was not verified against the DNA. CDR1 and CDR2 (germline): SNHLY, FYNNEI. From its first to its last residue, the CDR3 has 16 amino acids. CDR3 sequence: CASSSSGRAYNQPQHF.

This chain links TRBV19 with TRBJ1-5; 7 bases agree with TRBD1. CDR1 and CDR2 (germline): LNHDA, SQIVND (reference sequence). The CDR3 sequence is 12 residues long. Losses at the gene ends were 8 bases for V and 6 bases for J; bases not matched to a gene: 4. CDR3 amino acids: CASGPGGQPQHF. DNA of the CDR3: TGTGCCAGTGGCCCAGGGGGTCAGCCCCAGCATTTT. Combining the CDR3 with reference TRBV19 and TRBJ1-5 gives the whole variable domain DGGITQSPKYLFRKEGQNVTLSCEQNLNHDAMYWYRQDPGQGLRLIYYSQIVNDFQKGDIAEGYSVSREKKESFPLTVTSAQKNPTAFYLCASGPGGQPQHFGDGTRLSIL.

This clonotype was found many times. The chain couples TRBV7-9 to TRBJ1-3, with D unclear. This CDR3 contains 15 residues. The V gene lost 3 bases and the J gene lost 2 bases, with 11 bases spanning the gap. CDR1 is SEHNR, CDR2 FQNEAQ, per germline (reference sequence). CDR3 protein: CASSFGVAPGNTIYF. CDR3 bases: TGTGCCAGCAGCTTCGGGGTAGCGCCTGGAAACACCATATATTTT.